The 8 T cell receptor beta chains presented below share a single source sample, sequenced in a study of cytomegalovirus exposure and HLA in healthy donors. Vbeta (60) and Jbeta (13) primers were used in the PCR. Sequenced by immunoSEQ multiplex PCR; TCRdb stores in-frame clones only, minus some. The sample has around 200,000 clones, roughly 80% seen once. The sequencing sample was made of PBMCs. These TCRs come from a woman in her late teens or twenties in good health and CMV-seronegative.

The genes are TRBV2 and TRBJ2-1, with 8 positions matching TRBD2. The germline CDR1 and CDR2 sequences are SNHLY and FYNNEI. There are 15 residues in the CDR3. Unmatched junction bases numbered 7, after V lost 3 bases and J lost 6 bases. The CDR3 DNA is TGTGCCAGCAGTGACGTAGCGGGACTGGGCAATGAGCAGTTCTTC. Encoded protein: CASSDVAGLGNEQFF.

The CDR3 DNA reads as TGTGCCAGCCAAAGGGGTGCGAACACCGGGGAGCTGTTTTTT. Encoded protein: CASQRGANTGELFF. This chain links TRBV6-5 with TRBJ2-2; TRBD1 might be the D (5 bases). Germline values: CDR1 MNHEY, CDR2 SVGAGI. The CDR3 is made up of 14 amino acids. The V end lost 8 bases, the J end lost 0 bases, and 10 bases lay between the germline ends.

The genes are TRBV7-7 and TRBJ1-1, with a weak D call TRBD1 (6 bases). This CDR3 is built from 14 residues. The V and J ends lost 5 bases and 5 bases respectively, with 15 bases between them. Germline V CDR1 and CDR2: SSHAT, FNYEAQ (reference sequence). The CDR3 region is CASSALGGDTEAFF. CDR3 DNA sequence: TGTGCCAGCAGCGCTCTAGGGGGTGATACTGAAGCTTTCTTT.

This chain links TRBV2 with TRBJ1-5, with 7 bases lining up with TRBD1. The CDR3 is made up of 15 amino acids. Germline values: CDR1 SNHLY, CDR2 FYNNEI. V shed 4 bases, J shed 0 bases, and the junction held 3 bases outside the gene matches. The CDR3 region has the DNA TGTGCCAGCAGTGGGGGACAGTATAGCAATCAGCCCCAGCATTTT. Its translation is CASSGGQYSNQPQHF.

The V call is TRBV9, the J call TRBJ2-1; 11 nucleotides line up with TRBD2. The trim removed 0 bases at V and 12 bases at J, leaving 8 bases unmatched. CDR1 and CDR2 (germline): SGDLS, YYNGEE. This CDR3 spans 15 amino acids. The CDR3, as DNA: TGTGCCAGCAGCGTAGAGGGTAGCGGGGGGGGATGGCAGTTCTTC. Amino acid sequence: CASSVEGSGGGWQFF.

The J gene is TRBJ1-2, the V gene TRBV28; unclear D gene. Germline CDR1 is MDHEN and CDR2 is SYDVKM. V lost 6 bases and J 4 bases, leaving 15 bases between the germline ends. The CDR3 has 14 amino acids. CDR3 sequence (DNA): TGTGCCAGCAGCACCGACGAGGCAATCTATGGCTACACCTTC. Encoded protein: CASSTDEAIYGYTF.

This clone has a handful of counts. The gene calls are TRBV5-6 and TRBJ1-2; the match to TRBD1 covers 7 bases. Germline CDR1 reads SGHDT; CDR2 reads YYEEEE. The V segment lost 4 bases and the J segment 7 bases; nucleotides outside the gene matches: 13. This CDR3 has 15 amino acids. CDR3 protein: CASSPGTARIFGYTF. As DNA, the CDR3 is TGTGCCAGCAGCCCTGGGACAGCCCGTATCTTTGGCTACACCTTC.

This chain joins TRBV6-5 and TRBJ2-3; TRBD1 aligns across 8 bases. This CDR3 is 16 amino acids long. In germline, CDR1 is MNHEY, CDR2 SVGAGI. V gave up 2 bases and J gave up 0 bases; unmatched junction bases: 4. The CDR3 nucleotides are TGTGCCAGCAGTTACGAGGACAGGGCGAGCACAGATACGCAGTATTTT. It codes for CASSYEDRASTDTQYF.